These 24 T cell receptor beta chains came from one sample sequenced in a study of a mutant IDH1 vaccine in newly diagnosed glioma. Time point meaning: baseline, week 1 (first vaccination visit). Treatment reported: pre-vaccination baseline after standard-of-care therapy. Assay: immunoSEQ multiplex PCR; the TCRdb copy retains only in-frame clones and omits some. Of some 95,000 clones in the sample, roughly 78% were seen once. This sample comprised PBMCs, obtained from a glioma patient treated with radiotherapy, temozolomide or both. These receptor sequences come from a man aged 35-49 years with glioma.

This chain joins TRBV19 and TRBJ1-1; a possible D gene is TRBD1 (5 bases). V was shortened by 5 bases and J by 1 base, with 14 bases between the two germline ends. The CDR3 extends over 15 amino acids. Germline V gene data show CDR1 as LNHDA and CDR2 as SQIVND (reference sequence). CDR3 loop: CASSGQGSPNTEAFF. CDR3 coding DNA: TGTGCCAGTAGTGGGCAGGGCAGTCCGAACACTGAAGCTTTCTTT.

The V and J genes are TRBV4-3 and TRBJ2-5, with a tentative D call TRBD1 (7 bases). The V end lost 0 bases, the J end lost 5 bases, and 19 bases lay between the germline ends. Germline CDR1 is LGHNA and CDR2 is YSLEER. This CDR3 is 17 amino acids long. The CDR3 DNA reads as TGCGCCAGCAGCCAAGATTTGACCAGGGGGGATGTGGAGACCCAGTACTTC. It specifies CASSQDLTRGDVETQYF.

This rearrangement joins TRBV4-2 to TRBJ2-1, with D possibly being TRBD2 (5 bases). The CDR3 is made up of 17 amino acids. CDR1 and CDR2 (germline): LGHNA, YNFKEQ. V gave up 1 base and J gave up 2 bases, with 15 bases separating them. The CDR3 coding sequence is TGTGCCAGCAGCCAAGTTGGGTCGGGGAGAGCCTACAATGAGCAGTTCTTC. Encoded protein: CASSQVGSGRAYNEQFF.

This clone was recorded once. This rearrangement joins TRBV4-1 to TRBJ1-2, with 8 positions matching TRBD1. Germline V lookup: CDR1 MGHRA, CDR2 YSYEKL. V lost 0 bases to trimming and J lost 5 bases; unmatched junction nucleotides: 8. This CDR3 is 16 amino acids long. The CDR3 here is CASSQDTGTGTYGYTF. The CDR3 nucleotides read TGCGCCAGCAGCCAAGATACTGGGACAGGAACTTATGGCTACACCTTC.

The rearrangement uses TRBV4-3 and TRBJ2-3; unclear D gene. Germline V CDR1 and CDR2: LGHNA, YSLEER. Trimming cost V 0 bases and J 3 bases, with 7 bases left between them. This CDR3 region has 14 residues. The CDR3 spells CASSQELVTDTQYF. The DNA for the CDR3 is TGCGCCAGCAGCCAAGAGCTAGTTACAGATACGCAGTATTTT.

This chain uses TRBV30 with TRBJ2-5, with a tentative D call TRBD2 (6 bases). The CDR3 runs 15 residues. The V end lost 1 base, the J end lost 4 bases, and 16 bases lay between the germline ends. In germline, CDR1 is GTSNPN, CDR2 SVGIG (reference sequence). The CDR3 sequence: CAWSGPNGRIETQYF. In nucleotides, the CDR3 is TGTGCCTGGAGTGGCCCCAACGGGAGAATAGAGACCCAGTACTTC.

The V gene is TRBV7-2, the J gene TRBJ2-1, with 11 nucleotides matching TRBD2. The CDR3 extends over 16 amino acids. Losses at the gene ends were 3 bases for V and 1 base for J; bases not matched to a gene: 2. Germline CDR1 is SGHTA and CDR2 is FQGNSA. The DNA for the CDR3 is TGTGCCAGCAGCTTCATAGCGGGGGGGTCCTACAATGAGCAGTTCTTC. The encoded protein is CASSFIAGGSYNEQFF.

The CDR3 nucleotides read TGTGCCAGCAGTTTATTGGTTGGGGGAACTGAAGCTTTCTTT. Protein: CASSLLVGGTEAFF. The chain couples TRBV27 to TRBJ1-1; possible D gene TRBD1, 5 bases. V was trimmed by 1 base and J by 5 bases, leaving 11 bases between them. Germline V gene lookup returns CDR1 MNHEY and CDR2 SMNVEV (reference sequence). This CDR3 region has 14 residues.

Here the CDR3 DNA reads TGTGCCTGGGGGACTTTAACAGATACGCAGTATTTT. Its protein is CAWGTLTDTQYF. The chain has TRBV30 and TRBJ2-3; a weak D match, TRBD2 (6 bases). V was clipped by 5 bases and J by 3 bases, with 9 bases between them. Germline V gene data show CDR1 as GTSNPN and CDR2 as SVGIG (reference sequence). The CDR3 covers 12 residues.

This clone was seen many times. V gene TRBV15 combines with J gene TRBJ1-4; no firm D call. This CDR3 region has 16 residues. Germline V CDR1 and CDR2: LNHNV, YYDKDF (reference sequence). The germline V and J ends were trimmed by 1 base and 0 bases, with 9 bases remaining between them. CDR3 in amino acids: CATSRVRGSTNEKLFF. DNA for the CDR3: TGTGCCACCAGCAGAGTACGAGGGTCAACTAATGAAAAACTGTTTTTT.

This rearrangement joins TRBV9 to TRBJ2-3; TRBD2 aligns across 10 bases. Losses at the gene ends were 0 bases for V and 0 bases for J; bases not matched to a gene: 4. Germline lookup yields CDR1 SGDLS and CDR2 YYNGEE. The CDR3 is 17 amino acids. The CDR3 DNA reads as TGTGCCAGCAGCGTAGGGGATAGCGGGGGGAGCACAGATACGCAGTATTTT. It translates to CASSVGDSGGSTDTQYF. The whole variable domain, remainder taken from reference TRBV9 and TRBJ2-3, is DSGVTQTPKHLITATGQRVTLRCSPRSGDLSVYWYQQSLDQGLQFLIQYYNGEERAKGNILERFSAQQFPDLHSELNLSSLELGDSALYFCASSVGDSGGSTDTQYFGPGTRLTVL.

The chain uses TRBV21-1 and TRBJ1-1; the tabulated D call, TRBD1, remains unverified against the DNA. TRBV21-1 is shown as a pseudogene. CDR3 length equals 15 residues. The CDR3 is CASSIVGQGGTEAFF. CDR3 sequence (DNA): TGTGCCAGCAGCATCGTAGGACAGGGAGGCACTGAAGCTTTCTTT.

The chain has TRBV7-3 and TRBJ2-6; no reliable D call. Per the germline V gene, CDR1 is SGHTA and CDR2 is FQGTGA. Trimming removed 5 bases from V and 0 bases from J, with 17 bases in between. The CDR3 is made up of 18 amino acids. The CDR3 DNA is TGTGCCAGCAGCCCCCGGGTAGGATCCCCCTCTGGGGCCAACGTCCTGACTTTC. Translated: CASSPRVGSPSGANVLTF.

The chain is built from TRBV7-2 and TRBJ1-2; D perhaps matches TRBD1 (5 bases). The CDR3 consists of 16 residues. Trimming took off 3 bases at V and 0 bases at J, with 14 bases between the two ends. The germline V gene encodes CDR1 SGHTA and CDR2 FQGNSA. The CDR3 nucleotides read TGTGCCAGCAGCTTTGCGGGGGTTAAAGCTAACTATGGCTACACCTTC. Translating it yields CASSFAGVKANYGYTF.

The V gene is TRBV5-5, the J gene TRBJ2-1; TRBD1 matches 7 bases. CDR3 length: 15 residues. Trimming at V came to 6 bases and at J to 4 bases, leaving 10 bases not matched to a gene. From germline, CDR1 is SGHKS and CDR2 YYEKEE (reference sequence). The CDR3 region is CASTLTGLAYNEQFF. The CDR3 DNA reads TGTGCCAGCACTCTGACAGGGTTAGCATACAATGAGCAGTTCTTC. Full variable domain (outside the CDR3, taken from reference TRBV5-5 and TRBJ2-1): DAGVTQSPTHLIKTRGQQVTLRCSPISGHKSVSWYQQVLGQGPQFIFQYYEKEERGRGNFPDRFSARQFPNYSSELNVNALLLGDSALYLCASTLTGLAYNEQFFGPGTRLTVL.

The rearrangement uses TRBV4-3 and TRBJ1-4, with D uncertain. Germline V gene lookup returns CDR1 LGHNA and CDR2 YSLEER. The length of the CDR3 is 15 residues. Between the trimmed V and J ends, which lost 4 bases and 0 bases, there was a span of 9 bases. The CDR3 bases are TGCGCCAGCAGCCGATACATTGCAACTAATGAAAAACTGTTTTTT. This sequence encodes CASSRYIATNEKLFF.

This sequence joins TRBV10-3 and TRBJ2-2, with TRBD2 as a possible D gene (6 bases). The germline V gene encodes CDR1 ENHRY and CDR2 SYGVKD. The germline V and J ends were trimmed by 6 bases and 7 bases, with 12 bases remaining between them. The CDR3 has 13 residues. The CDR3 DNA is TGTGCCATCAGGGGGCCGGGGGACGGGGAGCTGTTTTTT. This codes for CAIRGPGDGELFF.

The V and J genes are TRBV7-2 and TRBJ2-5; D gene uncertain. This CDR3 comprises 13 residues. Germline values: CDR1 SGHTA, CDR2 FQGNSA. Trimming took 0 bases from V and 7 from J, leaving 9 bases between them. This CDR3 reads CASSLADPGTQYF. DNA of the CDR3: TGTGCCAGCAGCTTAGCGGACCCGGGGACCCAGTACTTC.

The genes are TRBV27 and TRBJ1-5, with TRBD1 identical over 7 bases. CDR3 length equals 14 residues. The germline V gene encodes CDR1 MNHEY and CDR2 SMNVEV (reference sequence). J lost 4 bases, V lost 10 bases, and 10 bases had no gene match. The CDR3: CATRPGQQNQPQHF. CDR3 sequence (DNA): TGTGCCACCCGCCCGGGACAGCAAAATCAGCCCCAGCATTTT.

Only a few counts were recorded for this clone. The chain links TRBV18 to TRBJ2-1; 10 nucleotides match TRBD1. The CDR3 spans 14 residues. The germline CDR1 and CDR2 sequences are KGHSH and LQKENI. V lost 6 bases, J lost 10 bases, and 9 bases stayed unmatched. The CDR3 region is CASSATGGRVEQFF. For the CDR3, the DNA is TGTGCCAGCTCGGCGACAGGGGGCAGAGTCGAGCAGTTCTTC.

The chain carries TRBV18 and TRBJ2-3, with 9 bases fitting TRBD2. Germline CDR1 is KGHSH and CDR2 is LQKENI. The ends lost 4 bases at V and 0 bases at J; junction bases unmatched: 8. CDR3 length: 17 residues. CDR3 amino acids: CASSQLPSGASTDTQYF. In DNA form, the CDR3 reads TGTGCCAGCTCACAATTGCCTAGCGGGGCTAGCACAGATACGCAGTATTTT.

The V gene is TRBV2, the J gene TRBJ2-1, with D possibly being TRBD2 (5 bases). Trimming pared 3 bases from V and 12 bases from J, leaving 12 bases between. In germline, CDR1 is SNHLY, CDR2 FYNNEI. This CDR3 is built from 12 residues. DNA of the CDR3: TGTGCCAGCAGTGATGCGGGCACACGGCAGTTCTTC. Translating it yields CASSDAGTRQFF. The full variable domain, with the rest looked up from reference TRBV2 and TRBJ2-1, is EPEVTQTPSHQVTQMGQEVILRCVPISNHLYFYWYRQILGQKVEFLVSFYNNEISEKSEIFDDQFSVERPDGSNFTLKIRSTKLEDSAMYFCASSDAGTRQFFGPGTRLTVL.

V gene TRBV5-1 combines with J gene TRBJ2-1; 8 bases match TRBD1. V was pared by 3 bases and J by 8 bases, with 7 bases of the junction left unmatched. Germline CDR1 and CDR2: SGHRS and YFSETQ. The CDR3 is 14 amino acids. CDR3 sequence reads: CASSSDRVSYEQFF. The CDR3 DNA sequence: TGCGCCAGCAGCTCGGACAGGGTGTCATATGAGCAGTTCTTC. The full variable domain, rest sourced from reference TRBV5-1 and TRBJ2-1, is KAGVTQTPRYLIKTRGQQVTLSCSPISGHRSVSWYQQTPGQGLQFLFEYFSETQRNKGNFPGRFSGRQFSNSRSEMNVSTLELGDSALYLCASSSDRVSYEQFFGPGTRLTVL.

The rearrangement uses TRBV6-6 and TRBJ2-7, with TRBD2 as a possible D gene (6 bases). This CDR3 spans 15 amino acids. Germline CDR1 is MNHNY and CDR2 is SVGAGI (reference sequence). Trimming shortened V by 2 bases and J by 7 bases, and 18 bases separated the two germline ends. The CDR3 DNA follows: TGTGCCAGCAGTTACACGGGACTTCACCCGGGGGAGCAGTACTTC. Encoded protein: CASSYTGLHPGEQYF.